The rows below give T cell receptor beta chains drawn from one sample of a study of long-term antiretroviral therapy in people with HIV. The protocol was immunoSEQ multiplex PCR, while the TCRdb copy is restricted to in-frame clones and leaves out a portion. The sample consists of 15,000 to 20,000 clones, under 85% of them appearing once. Sequencing used unsorted PBMCs, obtained about 2.4 years before starting antiretroviral therapy. These receptors were obtained from a woman in her 50s with HIV. Both conserved end residues are part of each CDR3. A D gene is named only where the DNA matches it firmly. Not all rows give a size; the values are once, few, many and, for expanded clones, a class.

cdr3_nt cdr3_aa d_call v_call cdr3_length j_call clone_size
TGTGCCAGCAGTGATTGGGAGAACACTGAAGCTTTCTTT CASSDWENTEAFF . TRBV2 13 TRBJ1-1 few
TGTGCCAGCAGCTTGAGTCAAGGACAGGCGAGGTTCTATAATTCACCCCTCCACTTT CASSLSQGQARFYNSPLHF TRBD1 TRBV5-6 19 TRBJ1-6 .
TGTGCCAGCAGCTTAAGGGACCCCGAGGATACGCAGTATTTT CASSLRDPEDTQYF . TRBV13 14 TRBJ2-3 .
TGCGCCAGCAGCCGCCCAGGGGGGGATTTGGCCACTGAAGCTTTCTTT CASSRPGGDLATEAFF TRBD1 TRBV23-1 16 TRBJ1-1 once
TGTGCCAGCAGCTTAGGACAGGGTGCCCAGCCCCAGCATTTT CASSLGQGAQPQHF TRBD1 TRBV7-9 14 TRBJ1-5 .
TGTGCCAGTAGTGTTGACACGGGCTTCGGGGAGCTGTTTTTT CASSVDTGFGELFF . TRBV19 14 TRBJ2-2 .
TGCGCCAGCAGCGTGGGGGACTTGCCCGGTACTGAAGCTTTCTTT CASSVGDLPGTEAFF . TRBV5-1 15 TRBJ1-1 .
TGTGCCAGCAGTTCCCCGATGCGGGCCATTAATGAGCAGTTCTTC CASSSPMRAINEQFF . TRBV27 15 TRBJ2-1 .
TGTGCCAGCAGCCAGAGTGTTGATCAGCCCCAGCATTTT CASSQSVDQPQHF . TRBV7-9 13 TRBJ1-5 .
TGTGCCAGCAGCAAGTGGGGGCGTCCCCCCTATGGCTACACCTTC CASSKWGRPPYGYTF . TRBV21-1 15 TRBJ1-2 .